This T cell receptor beta chain was sequenced in a study of blood T cell repertoires in COVID-19 (TCRdb year 2020). Turning to the overall study: Samples from collaborators originated in the United States, Italy and Spain and spanned both the acute and convalescent phases of COVID-19. The prospective study material was composed of cDNA or gDNA derived from T cells, B-cell-depleted T cells, or PBMCs. The dataset comprised deeply sampled blood TCRbeta repertoires from subjects exposed to, actively infected with, or recovered from COVID-19. The repertoires were released in a freely available public database meant as a resource for research on the immune response to SARS-CoV-2. Samples were obtained from the ongoing ImmuneRACE study (first 160 participants) and from about 1,300 subjects provided by 6 global collaborators. The sample metadata nearly always contained a de-identified subject ID, COVID-19 status, age in years and sex. Where available, HLA class I and class II types were taken from metadata supplied by the sample provider and were not determined by assay-based typing. Broader findings and caveats from the paper: How much clinical and demographic metadata was included differed by source and by participant, and the metadata was provided uncurated.

TCRbeta CDR3 regions were amplified from genomic DNA by means of the immunoSEQ Assay, a bias-controlled multiplex PCR. Regarding the original processing steps: The number of nucleated cells in each sample was estimated by amplification of reference gene primers within the assay. To quantify the absolute abundance of each unique TCRbeta CDR3 rearrangement, sequence reads were collapsed and filtered. For each sample, productive Simpson clonality was calculated as the square root of Simpson's diversity index over productive rearrangements. The clones in this table, taken by TCRdb from immuneACCESS, are in-frame only. Not every clone is retained; where verified, under half of the shortfall comes from an unresolved V gene, and the cause of the rest is unknown. V, J and clone size reflect that table, while D and trimming were determined from the DNA. Present in this sample are some 180,000 clones, about four fifths of which were seen just once. In total, the top ten clones hold around 10% of the sample.

One collaborating source in Seattle enrolled patients during active infection and followed them longitudinally through the course of disease. Each collaborating institution followed its own protocols to collect whole blood in K2EDTA tubes. For TCRbeta analysis, collaborators shipped samples as frozen whole blood, isolated PBMCs, or DNA extracted from either of those sample types. About this clone: It has no known antigen specificity. No base-level quality is on record; no much larger clone is a single base apart.

The specimen sequenced was peripheral blood. This sequence originates from a woman in her 40s with COVID-19, enrolled during active disease.

The CDR3 sequence is CASSQTSGGIRTDTQYF. The DNA is as follows: TGTGCCAGCAGCCAGACTAGCGGGGGGATTCGCACAGATACGCAGTATTTT. Recombination connected TRBV7-2 to TRBJ2-3; 13 bases in the middle match TRBD2. Trimming leaves V shorter by 5 bases and J shorter by 1 base, with the junction holding 6 bases beyond the gene matches. CDR1 SGHTA and CDR2 FQGNSA are derived from the germline V gene. From the cysteine up to the phenylalanine, the CDR3 has a length of 17 residues. Left in the record is the CDR3 DNA by itself, 51 bases read in frame from the first base.